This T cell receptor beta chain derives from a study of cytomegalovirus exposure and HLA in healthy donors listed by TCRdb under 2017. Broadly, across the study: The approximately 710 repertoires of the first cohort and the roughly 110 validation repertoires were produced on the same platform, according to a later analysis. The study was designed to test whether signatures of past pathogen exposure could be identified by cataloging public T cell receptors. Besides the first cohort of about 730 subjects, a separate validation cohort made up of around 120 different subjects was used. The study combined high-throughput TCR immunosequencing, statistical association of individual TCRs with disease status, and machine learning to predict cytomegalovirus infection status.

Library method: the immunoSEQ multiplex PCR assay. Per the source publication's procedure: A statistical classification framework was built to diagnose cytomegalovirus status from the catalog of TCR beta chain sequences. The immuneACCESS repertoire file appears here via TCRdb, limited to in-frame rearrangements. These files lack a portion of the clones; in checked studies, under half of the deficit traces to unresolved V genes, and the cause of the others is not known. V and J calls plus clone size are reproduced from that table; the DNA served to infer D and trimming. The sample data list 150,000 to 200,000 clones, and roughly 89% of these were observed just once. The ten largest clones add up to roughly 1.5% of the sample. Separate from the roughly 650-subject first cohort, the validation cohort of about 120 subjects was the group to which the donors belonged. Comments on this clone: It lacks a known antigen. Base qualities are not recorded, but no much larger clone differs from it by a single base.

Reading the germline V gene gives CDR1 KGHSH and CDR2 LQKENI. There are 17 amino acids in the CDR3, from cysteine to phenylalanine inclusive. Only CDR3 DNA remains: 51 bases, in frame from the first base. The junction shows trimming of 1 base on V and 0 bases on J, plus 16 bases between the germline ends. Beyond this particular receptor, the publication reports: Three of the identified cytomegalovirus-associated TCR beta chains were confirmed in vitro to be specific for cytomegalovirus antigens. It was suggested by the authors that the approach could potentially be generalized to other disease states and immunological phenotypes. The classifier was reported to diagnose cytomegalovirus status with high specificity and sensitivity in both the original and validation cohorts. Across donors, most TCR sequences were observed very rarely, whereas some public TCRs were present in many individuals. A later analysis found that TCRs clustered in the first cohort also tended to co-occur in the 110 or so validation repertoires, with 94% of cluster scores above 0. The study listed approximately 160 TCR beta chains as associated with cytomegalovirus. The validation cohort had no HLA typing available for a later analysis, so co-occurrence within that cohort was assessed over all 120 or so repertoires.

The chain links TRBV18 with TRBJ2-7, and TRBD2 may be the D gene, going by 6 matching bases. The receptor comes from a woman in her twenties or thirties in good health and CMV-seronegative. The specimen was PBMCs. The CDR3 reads CASSPLPASASSYEQYF. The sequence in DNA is TGTGCCAGCTCACCACTTCCCGCTAGCGCCAGCTCCTACGAGCAGTACTTC.